This entry lists 2 T cell receptor beta chains sequenced from one sample in a study of patients and donors after allogeneic stem cell transplantation (TCRdb year 2020). The library came from RT-PCR. TCRdb lists the instrument as NextSeq 550. TCRdb trimmed the raw reads at Q25, called clones with MiXCR and kept productive beta chains. Rows matching on CDR3 protein sequence are summarized as one entry with the most common DNA and genes. The table for this sample lists 100,000 to 120,000 distinct CDR3 sequences; around 36% of them were counted only once. The biggest ten clones account for around 26% of the sample. Sequencing was done on a sample of blood, either unsorted or a sorted T cell fraction (not recorded which). The receptors derive from a human donor who was either an allogeneic HSCT recipient or a stem cell or donor lymphocyte infusion donor (not recorded which). It is not recorded whose cells these are; they may come from a transplant donor.

This chain uses TRBV5-6 with TRBJ1-5, with D perhaps TRBD1 (5 bases). CDR1 SGHDT and CDR2 YYEEEE come from the germline V gene. The germline V and J ends were trimmed by 2 bases and 8 bases, with 17 bases remaining between them. This CDR3 spans 15 amino acids. Here the CDR3 DNA reads TGTGCCAGCAGCTTAAGCGGGGGGAGTTTGGAGCCCCAGCATTTT. Translated, it gives CASSLSGGSLEPQHF. Filled out from reference TRBV5-6 and TRBJ1-5, the complete variable domain reads DAGVTQSPTHLIKTRGQQVTLRCSPKSGHDTVSWYQQALGQGPQFIFQYYEEEERQRGNFPDRFSGHQFPNYSSELNVNALLLGDSALYLCASSLSGGSLEPQHFGDGTRLSIL.

This clonotype was counted only a few times. This chain connects TRBV20-1 to TRBJ2-1; 9 nucleotides agree with TRBD1. With V trimmed by 3 bases and J by 15 bases, 9 bases remained unmatched. This CDR3 spans 12 amino acids. Per the germline V gene, CDR1 is DFQATT and CDR2 is SNEGSKA (reference sequence). DNA for the CDR3: TGCAGTGCTAGGCCCCTCCGGGACAGGGTGTTCTTC. Residues: CSARPLRDRVFF.